Each of the 20 T cell receptor beta chains below was sequenced from the same sample in a study of OX40 agonist ivuxolimab in advanced cancers. The data were produced by immunoSEQ multiplex PCR, yet TCRdb's version contains in-frame clones alone and is incomplete. This sample yields 85,000 to 100,000 clones, of which around 85% are seen a single time; 0.2% to 0.25% belongs to the top ten. The sequences come from CD4+ or CD8+ T cells sorted from blood, collected in a trial of the OX40 agonist ivuxolimab. These TCRs come from an adult with an advanced solid tumor such as melanoma, head and neck, liver or kidney cancer.

The chain employs TRBV4-2 and TRBJ1-1; 9 bases align to TRBD1. The CDR3 is 13 amino acids. The ends lost 7 bases at V and 3 bases at J; junction bases unmatched: 3. Germline values: CDR1 LGHNA, CDR2 YNFKEQ. This CDR3 reads CASTRQGDTEAFF. DNA for the CDR3: TGTGCCAGCACCCGACAGGGGGACACTGAAGCTTTCTTT.

The chain combines TRBV2 with TRBJ2-2, with a weak D call TRBD1 (6 bases). Per the germline V gene, CDR1 is SNHLY and CDR2 is FYNNEI. CDR3 size: 15 residues. V gave up 7 bases and J gave up 5 bases, with 17 bases separating them. CDR3 in DNA: TGTGCCAGCAAACTACAGGGTCGGGATACCGGGGAGCTGTTTTTT. This encodes CASKLQGRDTGELFF. The full variable domain, completed using reference TRBV2 and TRBJ2-2, is EPEVTQTPSHQVTQMGQEVILRCVPISNHLYFYWYRQILGQKVEFLVSFYNNEISEKSEIFDDQFSVERPDGSNFTLKIRSTKLEDSAMYFCASKLQGRDTGELFFGEGSRLTVL.

V and J are TRBV19 and TRBJ2-2; 8 bases map to TRBD2. The germline V gene has CDR1 LNHDA and CDR2 SQIVND (reference sequence). This CDR3 is 16 amino acids long. Losses at the gene ends were 3 bases for V and 5 bases for J; bases not matched to a gene: 8. The CDR3 sequence is CASSIFGRARTGELFF. The DNA of the CDR3 is TGTGCCAGTAGTATTTTCGGGAGGGCGAGGACCGGGGAGCTGTTTTTT.

This clone was seen a single time. The chain joins TRBV6-5 to TRBJ2-1; weak D call: TRBD2 (5 bases). V gave up 2 bases and J gave up 3 bases, with 11 bases separating them. The CDR3 has 15 residues. Germline V gene data show CDR1 as MNHEY and CDR2 as SVGAGI. This CDR3 is CASSYGQTIYNEQFF. As DNA, the CDR3 is TGTGCCAGCAGTTACGGTCAGACTATCTACAATGAGCAGTTCTTC.

The chain carries TRBV11-2 and TRBJ1-1, with 8 bases fitting TRBD1. This CDR3 contains 16 residues. Germline CDR1 SGHAT, CDR2 FQNNGV. V dropped 6 bases and J dropped 3; count of bases not matched to a gene: 12. The CDR3 bases are TGTGCCAGCAGGGAGGGCAGGGGGCGAGGGGACACTGAAGCTTTCTTT. This gives the protein CASREGRGRGDTEAFF. Filled out from reference TRBV11-2 and TRBJ1-1, the complete variable domain reads EAGVAQSPRYKIIEKRQSVAFWCNPISGHATLYWYQQILGQGPKLLIQFQNNGVVDDSQLPKDRFSAERLKGVDSTLKIQPAKLEDSAVYLCASREGRGRGDTEAFFGQGTRLTVV.

V usage is TRBV27 and J usage is TRBJ1-5, with unresolved D. Germline V CDR1 and CDR2: MNHEY, SMNVEV (reference sequence). The CDR3 is 16 amino acids. Trimming left V 4 bases short and J 2 bases short, with 15 bases between. CDR3: CASSSFGGVGNQPQHF. In DNA form, the CDR3 reads TGTGCCAGCAGTTCGTTTGGCGGGGTGGGCAATCAGCCCCAGCATTTT.

The rearrangement joins TRBV10-3 to TRBJ2-1, with 7 positions matching TRBD2. Trimming took 6 bases from V and 4 from J; bases not matched to a gene: 12. CDR1 and CDR2 (germline): ENHRY, SYGVKD. This CDR3 spans 16 amino acids. The CDR3 sequence is CAISVPVAGPYNEQFF. CDR3 in DNA: TGTGCCATCAGCGTCCCTGTAGCGGGCCCGTACAATGAGCAGTTCTTC.

V is TRBV9 and J is TRBJ2-3; 7 bases align to TRBD2. In germline, CDR1 is SGDLS, CDR2 YYNGEE. This CDR3 contains 18 residues. Trimming removed 0 bases from V and 1 base from J; junction bases left unmatched: 11. CDR3 nucleotides: TGTGCCAGCAGCGTAGGGCAGGGAAGCGGGAAAGGCACAGATACGCAGTATTTT. Its protein product is CASSVGQGSGKGTDTQYF.

The chain is built from TRBV5-1 and TRBJ2-2, with TRBD2 as a possible D gene (6 bases). The ends were cut back, 0 bases at V and 13 bases at J, with 19 bases in the middle. This CDR3 has 15 residues. The V gene's germline CDR1 is SGHRS and CDR2 YFSETQ. CDR3 residues: CASSLEEGRTPALFF. In DNA, the CDR3 is TGCGCCAGCAGCTTGGAGGAGGGGCGGACTCCTGCGCTGTTTTTT.

This clone came up once. The chain couples TRBV30 to TRBJ1-3; D remains unclear. The CDR3 is 14 amino acids. V lost 7 bases to trimming and J lost 0 bases, with 13 bases between them. Germline lookup yields CDR1 GTSNPN and CDR2 SVGIG (reference sequence). CDR3 bases: TGTGCCTCTCAGACTGGGAGCTCTGGAAACACCATATATTTT. This sequence encodes CASQTGSSGNTIYF. Based on the CDR3 plus reference TRBV30 and TRBJ1-3, the full variable domain is SQTIHQWPATLVQPVGSPLSLECTVEGTSNPNLYWYRQAAGRGLQLLFYSVGIGQISSEVPQNLSASRPQDRQFILSSKKLLLSDSGFYLCASQTGSSGNTIYFGEGSWLTVV.

The chain links TRBV18 to TRBJ2-7, with 9 bases aligning to TRBD1. V lost 6 bases to trimming and J lost 6 bases; unmatched junction nucleotides: 6. The germline V gene encodes CDR1 KGHSH and CDR2 LQKENI. The CDR3 has 13 residues. The CDR3 sequence: CASSSSTGGEQYF. The CDR3 bases are TGTGCCAGCTCGTCATCGACAGGGGGCGAGCAGTACTTC.

The rearrangement links TRBV4-3 to TRBJ2-1; possibly TRBD2 for D (5 bases). Germline V gene sequence: CDR1 LGHNA, CDR2 YSLEER. The CDR3 extends over 15 amino acids. The V gene lost 0 bases and the J gene lost 3 bases, with 9 bases spanning the gap. CDR3 amino acids: CASSQDNRDYNEQFF. The CDR3 nucleotides read TGCGCCAGCAGCCAAGATAACCGGGACTACAATGAGCAGTTCTTC.

The chain couples TRBV7-3 to TRBJ2-7, with 8 bases lining up with TRBD1. The germline gives CDR1 SGHTA, CDR2 FQGTGA. V lost 5 bases to trimming and J lost 0 bases; unmatched junction nucleotides: 9. There are 16 residues in the CDR3. In DNA, the CDR3 is TGTGCCAGCAGCCGGACAGGGTCTTATAGCTCCTACGAGCAGTACTTC. Protein sequence: CASSRTGSYSSYEQYF.

V usage is TRBV11-1 and J usage is TRBJ2-5; 9 bases line up with TRBD1. Germline V gene sequence: CDR1 SGHAT, CDR2 FQDESV (reference sequence). The CDR3 is 15 amino acids. V shed 5 bases, J shed 5 bases, and the junction held 9 bases outside the gene matches. The CDR3 region is CASSPEQGARETQYF. CDR3 in DNA: TGTGCCAGCAGCCCAGAACAGGGGGCCAGGGAGACCCAGTACTTC.

V is TRBV5-1 and J is TRBJ2-2; D not certain. Deletions cut 3 bases from V and 2 bases from J, with 8 bases between. The CDR3 consists of 14 residues. CDR1 is SGHRS, CDR2 YFSETQ, per germline. DNA of the CDR3: TGCGCCAGCAGCTCCGGGTCAAACACCGGGGAGCTGTTTTTT. Residues: CASSSGSNTGELFF.

The rearrangement links TRBV5-1 to TRBJ2-2; 8 bases agree with TRBD2. The CDR3 covers 16 residues. Germline V CDR1 and CDR2: SGHRS, YFSETQ. V shed 2 bases, J shed 6 bases, and the junction held 9 bases outside the gene matches. CDR3 coding DNA: TGCGCCAGCAGCTTTGGAGCGGGAGCCGTGGCCGGGGAGCTGTTTTTT. Amino acids: CASSFGAGAVAGELFF.

The V gene is TRBV4-1, the J gene TRBJ1-5; D remains unclear. The CDR3 sequence is 13 residues long. Germline CDR1 MGHRA, CDR2 YSYEKL. The V end lost 0 bases, the J end lost 9 bases, and 9 bases lay between the germline ends. CDR3 DNA: TGCGCCAGCAGCCAAGATCAGAACCGGCCCCAGCATTTT. Translated: CASSQDQNRPQHF.

The chain links TRBV9 to TRBJ2-3; TRBD1 agrees at 9 bases. V shed 0 bases, J shed 6 bases, and the junction held 5 bases outside the gene matches. Germline lookup yields CDR1 SGDLS and CDR2 YYNGEE. This CDR3 spans 15 amino acids. The CDR3 region is CASSVVGQGTDTQYF. CDR3 DNA sequence: TGTGCCAGCAGCGTAGTCGGACAGGGGACCGATACGCAGTATTTT.

The J gene is TRBJ2-7, the V gene TRBV5-1; tentatively, D is TRBD1 (6 bases). Germline V lookup: CDR1 SGHRS, CDR2 YFSETQ. The CDR3 is made up of 15 amino acids. The ends were cut back, 0 bases at V and 1 base at J, with 11 bases in the middle. The CDR3 spells CASSLATGQSYEQYF. In nucleotides, the CDR3 is TGCGCCAGCAGCTTGGCGACAGGACAATCCTACGAGCAGTACTTC.

The genes are TRBV30 and TRBJ2-7; no definite D call. V gave up 4 bases and J gave up 0 bases, with 4 bases separating them. Germline-derived CDR1 and CDR2 are GTSNPN and SVGIG (reference sequence). This CDR3 is 11 amino acids long. CDR3 protein: CAWTSSYEQYF. For the CDR3, the DNA is TGTGCCTGGACGTCCTCCTACGAGCAGTACTTC.